This T cell receptor beta chain appears in the sequencing data of a study of T cells after yellow fever vaccination. Findings and caveats of the study: In post-booster samples, most primary-vaccination clones reappeared (approximately 95% CD4, 70% to 90% CD8).

With 1 base removed from V and 4 bases from J, the gap between germline ends came to 13 bases. The CDR3 consists of 16 residues. Germline loops: CDR1 MNHEY, CDR2 SVGAGI. This clonotype was seen ten or more times. The antigen is unknown. For TCR, cDNA came from 5'RACE template switching, which added a universal primer site and UMIs. Each CDR3 protein is one row after TCRdb ran MiXCR on the 5' RACE reads. The data contain roughly 68,000 distinct CDR3 sequences, just over 6.5% of them singletons. The material was CD8+ T cells sorted from PBMCs, obtained approximately 47 days after the first yellow fever vaccination. The chain combines TRBV6-5 with TRBJ2-2; D is undetermined. The sequence was collected from a man between 18 and 35 years old who received the YFV17D yellow fever vaccine. The CDR3 loop reads CASSYWNAETTGELFF. As DNA, the CDR3 is TGTGCCAGCAGTTACTGGAACGCCGAGACCACCGGGGAGCTGTTTTTT.